The present T cell receptor (beta chain) was sequenced within a study of shared clonotypes between healthy human individuals. General study findings and limits: In contrast to clonotypes shared by all four donors, non-shared clonotypes had lower generation probabilities.

Here immunoSEQ multiplex PCR was the method, and the copy in TCRdb shows in-frame clones only, minus some. The sample includes some 2.4 million clones, approximately 94% of them seen just once. The CDR3 loop spans 13 amino acids. V trimming: 5 bases; J trimming: 3 bases; junction bases outside the gene matches: 1. The germline CDR1 and CDR2 sequences are ENHRY and SYGVKD. As to this clone: What it recognizes is unknown. The same CDR3 also results from other DNA sequences found in this sample.

This TCR was recovered from a man younger than 35 in good health. Some clones in this sample may be carry-over from other donors' samples. Sequenced sample: naive CD4+ T cells from PBMCs. Stated subset: CD45RA+ positively selected. The gene calls are TRBV10-3 and TRBJ2-3; 8 positions match TRBD1. The CDR3 nucleotides are TGTGCCATCAGTCGACAGGGGACAGATACGCAGTATTTT. The encoded protein is CAISRQGTDTQYF.